This TCR beta chain was found in a study of blood T cell repertoires in COVID-19. As for the study in general: Italy, Spain and the United States were the sources of the convalescent and acute COVID-19 samples.

Under the authors' procedure: Amplification of reference gene primers was used by the study to estimate nucleated cell counts. Assay: immunoSEQ multiplex PCR; the TCRdb copy retains only in-frame clones and omits some. V and J calls and clone size are copied from that table; D and trimming were computed from the DNA. The data contain approximately 88,000 clones, roughly 75% of them singletons. CDR3 length equals 16 residues. Germline lookup yields CDR1 LGHNA and CDR2 YSLEER. The trim removed 5 bases at V and 5 bases at J, leaving 12 bases unmatched. Sequenced input: peripheral blood. The TCR originated in a man aged 50 to 59 who had recovered from COVID-19. This rearrangement joins TRBV4-3 to TRBJ2-3; 8 bases agree with TRBD2. CDR3 loop: CASSARRGGQGDTQYF. CDR3 in DNA: TGCGCCAGCAGCGCACGCCGCGGGGGGCAGGGAGATACGCAGTATTTT.